Below, 6 T cell receptor beta chains from the same sample are listed, as sequenced in a study of blood T cell repertoires in COVID-19. Assay: immunoSEQ multiplex PCR; the TCRdb copy retains only in-frame clones and omits some. The sample records some 110,000 clones, 60% to 80% being singletons. Sequenced material: peripheral blood. The source is a human donor with acute or convalescent COVID-19. The donor label of this sample is uncertain.

This clone was seen at least ten times. The chain couples TRBV30 to TRBJ1-1; the D gene is possibly TRBD1 (6 bases). The CDR3 loop spans 11 amino acids. The germline V gene has CDR1 GTSNPN and CDR2 SVGIG (reference sequence). With 7 bases removed from V and 6 bases from J, the gap between germline ends came to 12 bases. The CDR3 region has the DNA TGTGCCTTCGGGGGGGGCCCTGAAGCTTTCTTT. Protein: CAFGGGPEAFF.

The chain joins TRBV7-2 to TRBJ2-1; no firm D call. Germline V gene data show CDR1 as SGHTA and CDR2 as FQGNSA. V was pared by 2 bases and J by 5 bases, with 7 bases between. The CDR3 totals 13 residues. CDR3 loop: CASSLSSNNEQFF. CDR3 nucleotide sequence: TGTGCCAGCAGCTTATCCAGTAACAATGAGCAGTTCTTC.

The CDR3 nucleotides are TGTGCCAGCAGCTTAGCCCCCCCCGCGGACAGAGGAAACGGCTACACCTTC. Amino acids: CASSLAPPADRGNGYTF. The chain recombines TRBV7-2 with TRBJ1-2; tentative D call: TRBD1 (6 bases). This CDR3 is 17 amino acids long. From germline, CDR1 is SGHTA and CDR2 FQGNSA. V was cut by 0 bases and J by 8 bases, with 22 bases left in between. Using reference TRBV7-2 and TRBJ1-2 for the parts outside the CDR3, the full variable domain is GAGVSQSPSNKVTEKGKDVELRCDPISGHTALYWYRQSLGQGLEFLIYFQGNSAPDKSGLPSDRFSAERTGGSVSTLTIQRTQQEDSAVYLCASSLAPPADRGNGYTFGSGTRLTVV.

This chain connects TRBV6-6 to TRBJ1-4; no reliable D call. The CDR3 length is 14 residues. CDR1 MNHNY and CDR2 SVGAGI come from the germline V gene (reference sequence). V lost 2 bases to trimming and J lost 5 bases, with 9 bases between them. DNA of the CDR3: TGTGCCAGCAGTTACCTGGGCACCAATGAAAAACTGTTTTTT. Protein sequence: CASSYLGTNEKLFF.

This chain connects TRBV9 to TRBJ1-1, with D hard to call. The ends were cut back, 0 bases at V and 6 bases at J, with 9 bases in the middle. This CDR3 region has 13 residues. Looked up from germline, CDR1 is SGDLS and CDR2 is YYNGEE. Here the CDR3 reads CASSVVSRAEAFF. CDR3 nucleotide sequence: TGTGCCAGCAGCGTAGTAAGCCGGGCTGAAGCTTTCTTT. Supplemented by reference TRBV9 and TRBJ1-1, the full variable domain reads DSGVTQTPKHLITATGQRVTLRCSPRSGDLSVYWYQQSLDQGLQFLIQYYNGEERAKGNILERFSAQQFPDLHSELNLSSLELGDSALYFCASSVVSRAEAFFGQGTRLTVV.

The gene calls are TRBV3-1 (or the pseudogene TRBV3-2) and TRBJ1-6, with no clear D. Deletions cut 4 bases from V and 6 bases from J, with 7 bases between. This CDR3 is built from 13 residues. Germline CDR1 reads LGHDT; CDR2 reads YNNKEL (reference sequence). The CDR3 reads CASSRPGNSPLHF. For the CDR3, the DNA is TGTGCCAGCAGCCGACCGGGTAATTCACCCCTCCACTTT.